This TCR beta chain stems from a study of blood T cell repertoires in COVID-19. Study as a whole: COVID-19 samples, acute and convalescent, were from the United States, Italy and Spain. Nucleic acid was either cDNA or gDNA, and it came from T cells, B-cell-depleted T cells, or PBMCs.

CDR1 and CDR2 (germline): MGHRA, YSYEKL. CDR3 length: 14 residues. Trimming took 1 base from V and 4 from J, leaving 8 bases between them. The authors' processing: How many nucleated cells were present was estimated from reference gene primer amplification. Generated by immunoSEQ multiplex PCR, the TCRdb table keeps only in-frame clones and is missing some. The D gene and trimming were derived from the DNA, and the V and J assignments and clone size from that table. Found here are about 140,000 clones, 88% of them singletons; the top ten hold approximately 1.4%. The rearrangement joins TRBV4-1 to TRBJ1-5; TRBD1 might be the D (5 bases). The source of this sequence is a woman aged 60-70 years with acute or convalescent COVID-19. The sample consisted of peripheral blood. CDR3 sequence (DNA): TGCGCCAGCAGCCAAGCCTCAGGGAATCAGCCCCAGCATTTT. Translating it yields CASSQASGNQPQHF.